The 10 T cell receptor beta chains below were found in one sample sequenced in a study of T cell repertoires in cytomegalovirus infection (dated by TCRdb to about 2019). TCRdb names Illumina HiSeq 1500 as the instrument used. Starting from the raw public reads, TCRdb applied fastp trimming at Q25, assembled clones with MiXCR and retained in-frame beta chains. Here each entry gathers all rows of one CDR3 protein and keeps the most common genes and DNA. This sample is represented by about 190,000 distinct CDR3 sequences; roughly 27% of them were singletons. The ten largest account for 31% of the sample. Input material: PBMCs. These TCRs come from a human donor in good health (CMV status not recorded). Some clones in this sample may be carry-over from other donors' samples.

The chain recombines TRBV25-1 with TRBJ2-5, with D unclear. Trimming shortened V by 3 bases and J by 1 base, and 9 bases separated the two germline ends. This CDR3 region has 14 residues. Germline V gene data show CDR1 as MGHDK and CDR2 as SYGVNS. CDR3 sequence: CASSDPGPQETQYF. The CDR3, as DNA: TGTGCCAGCAGTGATCCCGGACCCCAAGAGACCCAGTACTTC.

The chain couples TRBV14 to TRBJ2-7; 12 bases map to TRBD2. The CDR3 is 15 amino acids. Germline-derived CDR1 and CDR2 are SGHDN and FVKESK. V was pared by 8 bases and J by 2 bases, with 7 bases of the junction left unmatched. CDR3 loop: CASATSGGYTYEQYF. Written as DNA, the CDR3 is TGTGCCAGCGCGACTAGCGGGGGTTACACCTACGAGCAGTACTTC.

The CDR3 DNA reads as TGTGCCAGCAGTTTATCGTGGCAGATCACAGATACGCAGTATTTT. It specifies CASSLSWQITDTQYF. The chain recombines TRBV27 with TRBJ2-3; D not certain. CDR1 and CDR2 (germline): MNHEY, SMNVEV (reference sequence). The CDR3 sequence is 15 residues long. V was trimmed by 0 bases and J by 2 bases, leaving 9 bases between them.

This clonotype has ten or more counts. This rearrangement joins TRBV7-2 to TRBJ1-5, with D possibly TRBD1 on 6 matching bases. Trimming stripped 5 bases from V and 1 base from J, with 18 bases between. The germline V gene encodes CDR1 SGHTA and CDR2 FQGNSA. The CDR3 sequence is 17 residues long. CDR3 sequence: CASSLRGGGRSNQPQHF. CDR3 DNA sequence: TGTGCCAGCAGCCTGAGGGGGGGAGGGAGGAGCAATCAGCCCCAGCATTTT.

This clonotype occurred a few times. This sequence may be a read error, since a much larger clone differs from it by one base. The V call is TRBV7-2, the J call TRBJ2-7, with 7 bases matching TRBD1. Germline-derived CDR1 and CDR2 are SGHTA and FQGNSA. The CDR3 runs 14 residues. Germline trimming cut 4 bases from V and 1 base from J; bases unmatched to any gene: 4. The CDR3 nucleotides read TGTGCCAGCAGCTCGGGACAGAGGTCCTACGAGCAGTACTTC. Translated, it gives CASSSGQRSYEQYF.

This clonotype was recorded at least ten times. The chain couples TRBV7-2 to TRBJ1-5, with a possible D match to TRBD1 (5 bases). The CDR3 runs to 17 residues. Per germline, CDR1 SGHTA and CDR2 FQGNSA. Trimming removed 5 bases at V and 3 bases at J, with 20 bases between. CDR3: CASSLHGAPASNQPQHF. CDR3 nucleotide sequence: TGTGCCAGCAGCCTCCACGGGGCACCCGCATCCAATCAGCCCCAGCATTTT.

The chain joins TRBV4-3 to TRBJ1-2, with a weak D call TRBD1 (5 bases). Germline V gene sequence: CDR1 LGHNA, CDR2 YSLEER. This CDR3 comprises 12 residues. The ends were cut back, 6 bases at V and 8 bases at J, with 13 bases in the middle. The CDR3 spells CASSSAGRGYTF. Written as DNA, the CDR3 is TGCGCCAGCAGTTCGGCAGGGCGAGGCTACACCTTC.

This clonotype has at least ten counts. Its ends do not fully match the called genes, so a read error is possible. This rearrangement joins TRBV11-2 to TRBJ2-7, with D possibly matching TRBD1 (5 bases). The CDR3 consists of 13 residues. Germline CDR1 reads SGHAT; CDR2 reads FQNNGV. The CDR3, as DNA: TGTGCCAGCAGCTCAAACCCACGACAGCTTGTGCACTTC. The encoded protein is CASSSNPRQLVHF.

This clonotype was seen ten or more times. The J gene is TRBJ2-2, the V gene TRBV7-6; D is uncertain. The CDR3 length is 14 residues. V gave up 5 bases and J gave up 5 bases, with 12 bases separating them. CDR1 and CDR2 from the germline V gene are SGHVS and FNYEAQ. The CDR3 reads CASSPIPGTGELFF. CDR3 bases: TGTGCCAGCAGCCCTATACCTGGGACCGGGGAGCTGTTTTTT.

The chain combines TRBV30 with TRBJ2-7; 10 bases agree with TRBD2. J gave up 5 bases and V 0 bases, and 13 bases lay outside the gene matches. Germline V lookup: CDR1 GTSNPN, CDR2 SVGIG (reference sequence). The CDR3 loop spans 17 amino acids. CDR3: CAWSVRGGLAYENEQYF. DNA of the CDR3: TGTGCCTGGAGTGTAAGAGGGGGACTAGCGTACGAGAACGAGCAGTACTTC.